These 30 T cell receptor beta chains were sequenced from one sample in a study of neurological immune-mediated disorders. TCRdb processed the 5' RACE reads anew with MiXCR; each CDR3 protein has one entry. This sample yields tens of thousands of distinct CDR3 sequences, of which roughly 23% are seen a single time; roughly 25% belongs to the top ten. The sequencing sample was made of PBMCs. The receptors here all came from a woman in her 70s in good health.

The table lists this clonotype with many counts. J is TRBJ2-1 and V is TRBV6-5; D tentatively fits TRBD1 or TRBD2 (5 bases each). The CDR3 is 15 amino acids. The ends were cut back, 6 bases at V and 1 base at J, with 13 bases in the middle. Germline V CDR1 and CDR2: MNHEY, SVGAGI. In nucleotides, the CDR3 is TGTGCCAGCAGATCCGGGACCCAATCCTACAATGAGCAGTTCTTC. Translating gives CASRSGTQSYNEQFF.

This clonotype showed up many times. The chain carries TRBV25-1 and TRBJ2-3; no clear D gene. V was pared by 6 bases and J by 1 base, with 5 bases between. This CDR3 is built from 12 residues. The germline V gene encodes CDR1 MGHDK and CDR2 SYGVNS. This CDR3 is CASRFRTDTQYF. The CDR3 bases are TGTGCCAGCAGATTCCGCACAGATACGCAGTATTTT.

This chain uses TRBV2 with TRBJ2-5, with TRBD1 matching 8 bases. Germline V CDR1 and CDR2: SNHLY, FYNNEI. V trimming: 4 bases; J trimming: 5 bases; junction bases outside the gene matches: 6. The CDR3 sequence is 14 residues long. CDR3 in amino acids: CASSVDRGGETQYF. The CDR3 nucleotides read TGTGCCAGCAGTGTAGACAGGGGCGGGGAGACCCAGTACTTC.

This clonotype was detected many times. The chain links TRBV6-2 or TRBV6-3 to TRBJ1-2; D possibly corresponds to TRBD1 (5 bases). V was clipped by 8 bases and J by 2 bases, with 6 bases between them. Germline-derived CDR1 and CDR2 are MNHEY and SVGEGT. This CDR3 has 11 residues. The CDR3 region has the DNA TGTGCCAGCGGGGACAACTATGGCTACACCTTC. This translates into CASGDNYGYTF.

This clonotype was seen at least ten times. The CDR3 loop is CASSEAGGKGHEQFF. CDR3 nucleotide sequence: TGCGCCAGCAGCGAAGCAGGGGGGAAGGGTCATGAGCAGTTCTTC. This chain uses TRBV5-1 with TRBJ2-1, with D maybe TRBD1 (7 bases). The CDR3 spans 15 residues. Per the germline V gene, CDR1 is SGHRS and CDR2 is YFSETQ. V was cut by 4 bases and J by 8 bases, with 19 bases left in between.

The chain uses TRBV10-3 and TRBJ1-4; D gene unclear. Germline CDR1 reads ENHRY; CDR2 reads SYGVKD. V was pared by 4 bases and J by 4 bases, with 7 bases between. This CDR3 is 13 amino acids long. CDR3 in DNA: TGTGCCATCAGTGGAACAGATAATGAAAAACTGTTTTTT. It translates to CAISGTDNEKLFF.

At least ten counts were recorded for this clonotype. The chain combines TRBV5-5 with TRBJ2-5, with D unclear. The germline V gene has CDR1 SGHKS and CDR2 YYEKEE (reference sequence). V gave up 0 bases and J gave up 2 bases, with 8 bases separating them. This CDR3 has 14 residues. The CDR3 loop is CASSLEDWQETQYF. In nucleotides, the CDR3 is TGTGCCAGCAGCTTGGAAGACTGGCAAGAGACCCAGTACTTC.

This clonotype was seen at least ten times. The rearrangement joins TRBV20-1 to TRBJ2-2; 7 positions match TRBD1. Germline trimming cut 0 bases from V and 1 base from J; bases unmatched to any gene: 5. The CDR3 length is 16 residues. The V gene's germline CDR1 is DFQATT and CDR2 SNEGSKA (reference sequence). CDR3 amino acids: CSARDRTGGNTGELFF. The DNA for the CDR3 is TGCAGTGCTAGAGACCGGACAGGAGGGAACACCGGGGAGCTGTTTTTT.

This clonotype has at least ten counts. The chain links TRBV10-3 to TRBJ2-1; 8 positions agree with TRBD2. The germline CDR1 and CDR2 sequences are ENHRY and SYGVKD. After removal of 3 bases from V and 4 bases from J, the junction contained 2 bases not matched to a gene. CDR3 length: 14 residues. In nucleotides, the CDR3 is TGTGCCATCAGTGATACGGGAGGGTACAATGAGCAGTTCTTC. Its translation: CAISDTGGYNEQFF.

This clonotype was detected ten times or more. The chain recombines TRBV5-1 with TRBJ2-7, with 7 bases that match TRBD1. The length of the CDR3 is 13 residues. Germline CDR1 and CDR2: SGHRS and YFSETQ. V shed 3 bases, J shed 7 bases, and the junction held 7 bases outside the gene matches. The CDR3 DNA follows: TGCGCCAGCAGCTCAAGGACAGGCGGGGAGCAGTACTTC. Translation gives CASSSRTGGEQYF.

This clonotype was counted many times. CDR3 in amino acids: CSGPGQWSPEAFF. CDR3 in DNA: TGCAGTGGTCCGGGACAGTGGTCTCCTGAAGCTTTCTTT. The V and J genes are TRBV20-1 and TRBJ1-1, with 7 bases lining up with TRBD1. J gave up 6 bases and V 7 bases, and 11 bases lay outside the gene matches. Germline CDR1 DFQATT, CDR2 SNEGSKA (reference sequence). This CDR3 is built from 13 residues.

This clonotype was seen repeatedly, ten times or more. The chain is built from TRBV29-1 and TRBJ2-7, with D possibly matching TRBD2 (5 bases). This CDR3 contains 15 residues. With 6 bases removed from V and 1 base from J, the gap between germline ends came to 19 bases. Germline V gene lookup returns CDR1 SQVTM and CDR2 ANQGSEA. This CDR3 is CSVKGGLAQSYEQYF. For the CDR3, the DNA is TGCAGCGTCAAAGGTGGGCTAGCCCAATCCTACGAGCAGTACTTC.

The J gene is TRBJ2-7, the V gene TRBV20-1; 11 positions match TRBD2. The CDR3 covers 16 residues. Germline CDR1 and CDR2: DFQATT and SNEGSKA (reference sequence). Losses at the gene ends were 1 base for V and 3 bases for J; bases not matched to a gene: 8. CDR3 sequence (DNA): TGCAGTGCTAGAGTAGGGTCTGGGACTAGCGGCTACGAGCAGTACTTC. It encodes CSARVGSGTSGYEQYF.

This clonotype has more than one count but fewer than ten. CDR3 nucleotide sequence: TGTGCCAGCATTAAGGACAGGTTCGCCTTCTCTGGGGCCAACGTCCTGACTTTC. Residues: CASIKDRFAFSGANVLTF. The chain links TRBV2 to TRBJ2-6; 7 nucleotides align to TRBD1. The germline V gene encodes CDR1 SNHLY and CDR2 FYNNEI. With 7 bases clipped from V and 0 bases from J, the junction kept 12 bases outside the gene matches. This CDR3 region has 18 residues.

Many counts were recorded for this clonotype. The chain links TRBV28 to TRBJ2-1; D might be TRBD2 (7 bases). This CDR3 is 16 amino acids long. The germline V and J ends were trimmed by 5 bases and 6 bases, with 20 bases remaining between them. Germline CDR1 is MDHEN and CDR2 is SYDVKM. CDR3 in amino acids: CASSHTTGRGGNEQFF. The CDR3 DNA is TGTGCCAGCAGTCATACCACAGGGAGGGGTGGCAATGAGCAGTTCTTC.

Many counts were recorded for this clonotype. The chain has TRBV7-8 and TRBJ2-7; the D gene could be TRBD1 or TRBD2 (6 bases each). CDR3 length: 16 amino acids. V gave up 5 bases and J gave up 1 base, with 18 bases separating them. Germline CDR1 and CDR2: SGHVS and FQNEAQ. CDR3: CASSGGKQGGSYEQYF. CDR3 coding DNA: TGTGCCAGCAGCGGGGGCAAACAGGGAGGATCCTACGAGCAGTACTTC.

This clonotype came up many times. The gene calls are TRBV29-1 and TRBJ2-5; D unresolved. V lost 4 bases and J 2 bases, leaving 8 bases between the germline ends. Germline loops: CDR1 SQVTM, CDR2 ANQGSEA. This CDR3 region has 12 residues. CDR3 nucleotide sequence: TGCAGCGTTGGGTCGCCACAAGAGACCCAGTACTTC. Translating it yields CSVGSPQETQYF.

This clonotype showed up just a few times. This may come from a read error, since a much larger clone is one base off. V gene TRBV14 combines with J gene TRBJ2-1; the D gene could be TRBD1 or TRBD2 (5 bases each). The CDR3 has 13 amino acids. Germline V CDR1 and CDR2: SGHDN, FVKESK. CDR3 loop: CASNQDHGAEQFF. DNA for the CDR3: TGTGCCAGCAACCAAGATCACGGGGCTGAGCAGTTCTTC.

At least ten counts were recorded for this clonotype. Here the CDR3 DNA reads TGTGCCAGCAGCCCCAGGGTTCCCAACGGCAATGAGCAGTTCTTC. Its protein product is CASSPRVPNGNEQFF. V usage is TRBV9 and J usage is TRBJ2-1; D might be TRBD1 (5 bases). Germline-derived CDR1 and CDR2 are SGDLS and YYNGEE. The CDR3 runs 15 residues. V lost 4 bases, J lost 6 bases, and 17 bases lay in between.

This clonotype has at least ten counts. The rearrangement links TRBV29-1 to TRBJ2-5; D is possibly TRBD1 (5 bases). Germline CDR1 reads SQVTM; CDR2 reads ANQGSEA. V lost 2 bases to trimming and J lost 0 bases, with 7 bases between them. This CDR3 has 13 amino acids. As DNA, the CDR3 is TGCAGCGTTGAACGACAGTACCAAGAGACCCAGTACTTC. Protein product: CSVERQYQETQYF.

This clonotype was counted at least ten times. The V and J genes are TRBV20-1 and TRBJ1-2; 9 bases are shared with TRBD1. Germline V gene lookup returns CDR1 DFQATT and CDR2 SNEGSKA (reference sequence). CDR3 length: 12 amino acids. The V gene end was trimmed by 3 bases and the J gene end by 4 bases; junction bases not matched to a gene: 0. The CDR3 here is CSARTGGYGYTF. CDR3 in DNA: TGCAGTGCTAGGACAGGGGGCTATGGCTACACCTTC.

The gene calls are TRBV24-1 and TRBJ2-7, with 8 bases that match TRBD1. Germline assignment: CDR1 KGHDR and CDR2 SFDVKD. This CDR3 has 15 residues. V shed 4 bases and J 6 bases; nucleotides not matched to a gene: 10. CDR3: CATSDPGTGFSEQYF. The CDR3 DNA reads as TGTGCCACCAGTGACCCCGGGACAGGATTCTCCGAGCAGTACTTC.

This clonotype was counted many times. The V call is TRBV12-3 or TRBV12-4, the J call TRBJ1-2, with no clear D. This CDR3 comprises 11 residues. The ends were cut back, 4 bases at V and 6 bases at J, with 6 bases in the middle. CDR3 region: CASSSGHGYTF. The CDR3 DNA reads as TGTGCCAGCAGTTCCGGGCATGGCTACACCTTC.

This clonotype occurred many times. The gene calls are TRBV14 and TRBJ2-7; TRBD2 agrees at 14 bases. The CDR3 runs 16 residues. The trim removed 5 bases at V and 5 bases at J, leaving 8 bases unmatched. Germline V gene sequence: CDR1 SGHDN, CDR2 FVKESK. CDR3 in amino acids: CASSEGLAGESHEQYF. The CDR3 DNA reads TGTGCCAGCAGCGAGGGACTAGCGGGAGAATCCCACGAGCAGTACTTC.

This clonotype showed up many times. The CDR3 nucleotides are TGTGCCACCAGCAGAGCCCCCGGGGGAAGCACAGATACGCAGTATTTT. It specifies CATSRAPGGSTDTQYF. The chain employs TRBV15 and TRBJ2-3; TRBD2 might be the D (6 bases). CDR3 size: 16 residues. The germline V and J ends were trimmed by 1 base and 0 bases, with 11 bases remaining between them. CDR1 and CDR2 from the germline V gene are LNHNV and YYDKDF (reference sequence).

This clonotype was detected ten times or more. The chain links TRBV9 to TRBJ2-2; D not resolved. The CDR3 has 14 residues. The germline V gene encodes CDR1 SGDLS and CDR2 YYNGEE. V was cut by 4 bases and J by 6 bases, with 13 bases left in between. The CDR3 protein is CASSTPNSAGELFF. In DNA, the CDR3 is TGTGCCAGCAGCACTCCGAATAGTGCCGGGGAGCTGTTTTTT.

This clonotype was observed many times. The chain links TRBV20-1 to TRBJ2-7, with 8 bases aligning to TRBD2. V lost 3 bases, J lost 6 bases, and 16 bases stayed unmatched. Germline V gene sequence: CDR1 DFQATT, CDR2 SNEGSKA (reference sequence). The CDR3 has 16 amino acids. Here the CDR3 reads CSARDPSGSVGAEQYF. In nucleotides, the CDR3 is TGCAGTGCTAGGGACCCTAGCGGGTCGGTCGGGGCCGAGCAGTACTTC.

This chain joins TRBV20-1 and TRBJ2-7; TRBD2 might be the D (6 bases). The CDR3 covers 14 residues. CDR1 and CDR2 from the germline V gene are DFQATT and SNEGSKA (reference sequence). V lost 3 bases to trimming and J lost 2 bases, with 14 bases between them. For the CDR3, the DNA is TGCAGTGCTAGCGTCCCTAGCGCGGCCTACGAGCAGTACTTC. Translation gives CSASVPSAAYEQYF.

This clonotype has at least ten counts. V is TRBV7-2 and J is TRBJ2-3, with TRBD2 matching over 13 bases. The germline gives CDR1 SGHTA, CDR2 FQGNSA. Trimming took 7 bases from V and 5 from J; bases not matched to a gene: 6. The CDR3 is made up of 15 amino acids. CDR3 DNA sequence: TGTGCCAGCAAAAGGACTAGCGGGAGTGTAGATACGCAGTATTTT. This sequence encodes CASKRTSGSVDTQYF.

In its sample, this clonotype was seen many times. This chain uses TRBV5-6 with TRBJ1-2; D is ambiguous. Trimming pared 7 bases from V and 4 bases from J, leaving 14 bases between. CDR3 length: 13 residues. Germline V gene lookup returns CDR1 SGHDT and CDR2 YYEEEE. This chain's CDR3 is CASLFMGAYGYTF. In DNA form, the CDR3 reads TGTGCCAGCCTTTTCATGGGTGCCTATGGCTACACCTTC.